A selection of T cell receptor beta chains follows, all from one sample in a study of T cells after yellow fever vaccination. Each CDR3 protein gets one entry after TCRdb re-called the 5' RACE reads with MiXCR. Of about 580,000 distinct CDR3 sequences listed, 17% are singletons. The sequences come from PBMCs, collected more than 4 days after the first yellow fever vaccination. The source of these receptors is a man aged 18-30 years who received the YFV17D yellow fever vaccine. CDR3s leave out the opening cysteine and the closing phenylalanine or tryptophan. Fields, in order: V gene, CDR3 length, J gene, clone size, CDR3 protein. Expanded clones are given a class, and other clones once, few, many or no size at all.

TRBV20-1	11	TRBJ2-5	once	SASRTALETQY
TRBV12-3/TRBV12-4	11	TRBJ2-1	few	ASSLISYNEQF
TRBV19	14	TRBJ1-2	NA	ASSHLTGYLYYGYT
TRBV29-1	9	TRBJ2-5	NA	SVARQETQY
TRBV9	15	TRBJ1-6	few	ASSVGRLDAYNSPLH
TRBV29-1	13	TRBJ2-4	NA	SVEGRAGVKNIQY
TRBV12-3/TRBV12-4	14	TRBJ2-3	NA	ASSQTSGVGTDTQY
TRBV12-3/TRBV12-4	12	TRBJ1-4	once	ASRVTGKGEKLL
TRBV6-1	14	TRBJ2-3	NA	ASSAMTRLFSDTQY
TRBV20-1	11	TRBJ2-4	many	SATALAKNIQY
TRBV24-1	13	TRBJ1-2	NA	ATSDTTGTGNGYT
TRBV6-2/TRBV6-3	14	TRBJ2-3	once	ASSYSFPDRTDTQY
TRBV20-1	12	TRBJ2-1	few	SAPQGQGSVEQF
TRBV7-8	14	TRBJ2-5	few	ASSLAGLAGGGTQY
TRBV7-3	13	TRBJ2-1	NA	ASSLTSRGRSEQF
TRBV7-2	11	TRBJ2-1	few	ASSLSPGGEQF
TRBV7-2	15	NA	NA	ASSLNPAGVGSDTQH
TRBV6-5	12	TRBJ2-2	few	ASSYSAGTGELF
TRBV9	13	TRBJ1-2	NA	ASSVDVEPNYGYT
TRBV29-1	11	TRBJ2-5	few	SVEVPPVETQY
TRBV4-3	12	TRBJ2-1	many	ASSQGGPNNEQF
TRBV2	12	TRBJ1-5	many	ASSDIGGDQPQH
TRBV7-9	13	TRBJ1-2	NA	ASSPQNIANYGYT
TRBV12-5	14	TRBJ2-5	few	ASGPGRERGTETQY
TRBV6-2/TRBV6-3	13	TRBJ1-5	NA	ASRIGLGRNQPQH
TRBV4-1	13	TRBJ2-5	few	ASSQVWESEETQY
TRBV20-1	11	TRBJ2-3	NA	SARKEFTDTQY
TRBV20-1	10	TRBJ1-2	NA	SAPTVNYGYT
TRBV7-2	13	TRBJ2-7	many	ASTRGTLSSYEQY
TRBV29-1	12	TRBJ2-5	NA	SVEQRGGQETQY